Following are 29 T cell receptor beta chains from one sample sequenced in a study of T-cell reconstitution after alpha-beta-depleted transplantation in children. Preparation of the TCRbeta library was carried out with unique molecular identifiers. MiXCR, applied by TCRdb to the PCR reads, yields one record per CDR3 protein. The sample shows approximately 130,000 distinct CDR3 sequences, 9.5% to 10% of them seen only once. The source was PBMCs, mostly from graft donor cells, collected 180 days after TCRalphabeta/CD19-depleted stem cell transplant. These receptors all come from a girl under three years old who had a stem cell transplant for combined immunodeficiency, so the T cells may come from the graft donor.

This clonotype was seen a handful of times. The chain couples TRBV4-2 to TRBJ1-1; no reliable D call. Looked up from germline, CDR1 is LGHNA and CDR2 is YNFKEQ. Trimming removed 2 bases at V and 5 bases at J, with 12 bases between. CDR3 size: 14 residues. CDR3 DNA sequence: TGTGCCAGCAGCCAATCCCCGGGAAGTACTGAAGCTTTCTTT. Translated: CASSQSPGSTEAFF.

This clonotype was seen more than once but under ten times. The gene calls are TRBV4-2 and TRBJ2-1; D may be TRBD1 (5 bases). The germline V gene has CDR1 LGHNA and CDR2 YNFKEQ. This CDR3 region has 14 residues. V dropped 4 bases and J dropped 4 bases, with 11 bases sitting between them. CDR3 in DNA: TGTGCCAGCAGCCTGCAGGGCCCGTACAATGAGCAGTTCTTC. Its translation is CASSLQGPYNEQFF.

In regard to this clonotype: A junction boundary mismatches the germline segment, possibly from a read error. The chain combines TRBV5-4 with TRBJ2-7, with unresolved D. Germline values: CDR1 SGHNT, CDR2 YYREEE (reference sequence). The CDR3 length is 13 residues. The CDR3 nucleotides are TGTGCCAGCAGCTTGGGAGCCTCCCACGAGCAGTACTTC. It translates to CASSLGASHEQYF. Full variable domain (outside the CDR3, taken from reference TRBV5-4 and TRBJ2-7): ETGVTQSPTHLIKTRGQQVTLRCSSQSGHNTVSWYQQALGQGPQFIFQYYREEENGRGNFPPRFSGLQFPNYSSELNVNALELDDSALYLCASSLGASHEQYFGPGTRLTVT.

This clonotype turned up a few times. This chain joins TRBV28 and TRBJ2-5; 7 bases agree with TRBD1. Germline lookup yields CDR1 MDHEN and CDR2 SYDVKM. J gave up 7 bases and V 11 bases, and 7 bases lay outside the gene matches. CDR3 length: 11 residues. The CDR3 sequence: CASVAGGTQYF. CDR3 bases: TGTGCCTCCGTCGCAGGGGGGACCCAGTACTTC. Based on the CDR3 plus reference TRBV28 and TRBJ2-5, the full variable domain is DVKVTQSSRYLVKRTGEKVFLECVQDMDHENMFWYRQDPGLGLRLIYFSYDVKMKEKGDIPEGYSVSREKKERFSLILESASTNQTSMYLCASVAGGTQYFGPGTRLLVL.

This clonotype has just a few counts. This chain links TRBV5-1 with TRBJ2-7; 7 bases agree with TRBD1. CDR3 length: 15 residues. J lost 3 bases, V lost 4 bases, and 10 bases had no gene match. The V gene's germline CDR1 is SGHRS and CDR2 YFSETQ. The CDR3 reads CASSPRQGSGYEQYF. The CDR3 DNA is TGCGCCAGCAGCCCGCGACAGGGATCCGGCTACGAGCAGTACTTC.

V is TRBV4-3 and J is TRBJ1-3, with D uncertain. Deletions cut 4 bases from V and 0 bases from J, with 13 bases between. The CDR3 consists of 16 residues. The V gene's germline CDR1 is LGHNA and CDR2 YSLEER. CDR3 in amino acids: CASSRERWPSGNTIYF. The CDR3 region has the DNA TGCGCCAGCAGCCGCGAAAGGTGGCCCTCTGGAAACACCATATATTTT.

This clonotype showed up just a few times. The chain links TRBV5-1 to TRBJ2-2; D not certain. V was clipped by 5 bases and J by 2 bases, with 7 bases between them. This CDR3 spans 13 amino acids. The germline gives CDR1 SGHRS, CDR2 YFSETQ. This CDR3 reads CASRSVNTGELFF. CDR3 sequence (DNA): TGCGCCAGCAGGTCCGTAAACACCGGGGAGCTGTTTTTT.

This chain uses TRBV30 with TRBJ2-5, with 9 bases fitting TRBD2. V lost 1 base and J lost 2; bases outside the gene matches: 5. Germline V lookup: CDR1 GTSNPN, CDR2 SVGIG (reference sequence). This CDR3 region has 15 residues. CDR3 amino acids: CAWSELAGIQETQYF. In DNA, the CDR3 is TGTGCCTGGAGTGAACTAGCGGGTATACAAGAGACCCAGTACTTC.

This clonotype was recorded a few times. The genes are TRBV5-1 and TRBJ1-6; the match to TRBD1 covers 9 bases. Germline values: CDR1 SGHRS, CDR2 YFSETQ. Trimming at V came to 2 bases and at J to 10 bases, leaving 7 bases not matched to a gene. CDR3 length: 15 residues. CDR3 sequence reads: CASSLSGQGRSPLHF. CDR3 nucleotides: TGCGCCAGCAGCTTATCGGGACAGGGCCGCTCACCCCTCCACTTT.

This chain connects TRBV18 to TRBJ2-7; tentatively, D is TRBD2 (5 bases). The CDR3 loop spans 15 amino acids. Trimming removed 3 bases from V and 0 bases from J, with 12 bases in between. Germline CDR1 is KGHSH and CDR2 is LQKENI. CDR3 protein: CASSPRGRSSYEQYF. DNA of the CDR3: TGTGCCAGCTCACCCCGGGGTAGGAGCTCCTACGAGCAGTACTTC.

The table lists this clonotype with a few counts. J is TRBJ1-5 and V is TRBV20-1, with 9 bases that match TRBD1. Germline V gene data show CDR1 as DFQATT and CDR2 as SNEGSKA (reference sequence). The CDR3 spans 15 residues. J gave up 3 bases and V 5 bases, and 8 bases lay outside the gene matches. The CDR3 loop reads CSASAGTGFNQPQHF. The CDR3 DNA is TGCAGTGCTTCAGCCGGGACAGGGTTCAATCAGCCCCAGCATTTT.

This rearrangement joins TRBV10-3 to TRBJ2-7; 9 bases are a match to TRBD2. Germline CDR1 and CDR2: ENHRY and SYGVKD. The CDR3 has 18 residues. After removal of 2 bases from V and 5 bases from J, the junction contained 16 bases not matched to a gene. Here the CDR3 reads CAISEKVELAGGPHEQYF. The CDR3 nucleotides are TGTGCCATCAGTGAGAAAGTAGAGCTGGCGGGAGGGCCGCACGAGCAGTACTTC.

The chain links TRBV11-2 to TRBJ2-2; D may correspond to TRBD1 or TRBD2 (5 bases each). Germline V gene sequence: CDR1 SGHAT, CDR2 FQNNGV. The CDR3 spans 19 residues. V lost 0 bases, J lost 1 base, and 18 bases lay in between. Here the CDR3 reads CASSLDFRDHSRNTGELFF. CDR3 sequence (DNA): TGTGCCAGCAGCTTAGATTTCCGGGACCACTCAAGGAACACCGGGGAGCTGTTTTTT.

The CDR3 sequence is CASSQDRGPEKLFF. Written as DNA, the CDR3 is TGTGCCAGCAGCCAAGACAGGGGGCCTGAAAAACTGTTTTTT. The chain carries TRBV3-1 and TRBJ1-4; 8 bases map to TRBD1. CDR3 length: 14 residues. Germline trimming cut 0 bases from V and 7 bases from J; bases unmatched to any gene: 1. Germline CDR1 is LGHDT and CDR2 is YNNKEL (reference sequence).

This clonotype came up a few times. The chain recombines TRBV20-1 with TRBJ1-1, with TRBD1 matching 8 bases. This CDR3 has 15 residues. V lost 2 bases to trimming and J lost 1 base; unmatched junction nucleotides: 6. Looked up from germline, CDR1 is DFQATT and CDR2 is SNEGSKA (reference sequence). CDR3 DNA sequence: TGCAGTGCTAGAAGGGGACAGGCGAGGAACACTGAAGCTTTCTTT. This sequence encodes CSARRGQARNTEAFF.

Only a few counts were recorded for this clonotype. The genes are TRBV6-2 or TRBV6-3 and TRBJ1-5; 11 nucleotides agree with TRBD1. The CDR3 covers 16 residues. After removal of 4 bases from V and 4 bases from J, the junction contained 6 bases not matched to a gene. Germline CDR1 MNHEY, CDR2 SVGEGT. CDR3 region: CASSSRTGGINQPQHF. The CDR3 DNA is TGTGCCAGCAGTTCCCGGACAGGGGGCATTAATCAGCCCCAGCATTTT.

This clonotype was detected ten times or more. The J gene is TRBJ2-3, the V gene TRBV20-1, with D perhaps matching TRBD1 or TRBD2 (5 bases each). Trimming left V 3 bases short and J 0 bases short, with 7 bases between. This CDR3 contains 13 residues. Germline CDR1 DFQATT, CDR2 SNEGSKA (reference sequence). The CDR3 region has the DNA TGCAGTGCTAGGAGGGGTAGCACAGATACGCAGTATTTT. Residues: CSARRGSTDTQYF.

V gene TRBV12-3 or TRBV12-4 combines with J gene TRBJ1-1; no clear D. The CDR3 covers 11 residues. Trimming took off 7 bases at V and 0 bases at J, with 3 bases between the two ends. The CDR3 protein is CASTLNTEAFF. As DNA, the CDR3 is TGTGCCAGCACCTTGAACACTGAAGCTTTCTTT.

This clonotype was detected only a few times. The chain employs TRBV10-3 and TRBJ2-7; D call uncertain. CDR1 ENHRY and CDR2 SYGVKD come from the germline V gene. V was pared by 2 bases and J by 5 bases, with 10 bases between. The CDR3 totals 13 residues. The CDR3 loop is CAISEGNSHEQYF. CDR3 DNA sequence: TGTGCCATCAGTGAGGGCAACAGTCACGAGCAGTACTTC.

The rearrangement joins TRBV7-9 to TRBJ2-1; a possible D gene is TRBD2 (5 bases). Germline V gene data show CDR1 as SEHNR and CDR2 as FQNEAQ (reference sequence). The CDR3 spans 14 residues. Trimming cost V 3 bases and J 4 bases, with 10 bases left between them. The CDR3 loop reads CASSFSVRYNEQFF. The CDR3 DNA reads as TGTGCCAGCAGCTTTAGCGTCAGGTACAATGAGCAGTTCTTC.

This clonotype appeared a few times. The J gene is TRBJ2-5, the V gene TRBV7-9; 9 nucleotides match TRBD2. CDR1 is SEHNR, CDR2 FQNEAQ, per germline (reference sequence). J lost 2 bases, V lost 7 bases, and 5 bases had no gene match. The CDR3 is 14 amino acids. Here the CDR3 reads CASMRTSAQETQYF. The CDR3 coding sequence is TGTGCCAGCATGCGGACTAGCGCACAAGAGACCCAGTACTTC.

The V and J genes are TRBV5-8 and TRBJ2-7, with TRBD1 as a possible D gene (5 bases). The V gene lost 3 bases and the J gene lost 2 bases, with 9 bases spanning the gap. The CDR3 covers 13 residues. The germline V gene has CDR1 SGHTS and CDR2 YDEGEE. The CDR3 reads CASSSRVPYEQYF. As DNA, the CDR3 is TGTGCCAGCAGCTCCAGGGTCCCCTACGAGCAGTACTTC.

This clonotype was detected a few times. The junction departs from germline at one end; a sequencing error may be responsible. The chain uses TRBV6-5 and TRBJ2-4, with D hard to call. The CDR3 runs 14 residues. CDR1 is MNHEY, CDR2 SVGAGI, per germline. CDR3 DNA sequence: TGTGCCAGCAGTTACTATGGGGAATTACAGCCCCTAATCTTC. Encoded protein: CASSYYGELQPLIF.

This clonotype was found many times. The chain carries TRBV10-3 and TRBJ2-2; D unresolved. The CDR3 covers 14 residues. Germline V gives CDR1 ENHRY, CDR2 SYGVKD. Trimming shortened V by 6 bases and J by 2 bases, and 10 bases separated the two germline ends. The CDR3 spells CAIRPPFNTGELFF. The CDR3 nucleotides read TGTGCCATCAGACCCCCATTTAACACCGGGGAGCTGTTTTTT.

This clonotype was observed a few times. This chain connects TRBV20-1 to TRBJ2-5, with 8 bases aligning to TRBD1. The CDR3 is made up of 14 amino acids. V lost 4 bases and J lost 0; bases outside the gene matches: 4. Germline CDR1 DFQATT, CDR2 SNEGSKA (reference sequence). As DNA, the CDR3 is TGCAGTGCTAATGGACAGGGCTACCAAGAGACCCAGTACTTC. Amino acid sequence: CSANGQGYQETQYF.

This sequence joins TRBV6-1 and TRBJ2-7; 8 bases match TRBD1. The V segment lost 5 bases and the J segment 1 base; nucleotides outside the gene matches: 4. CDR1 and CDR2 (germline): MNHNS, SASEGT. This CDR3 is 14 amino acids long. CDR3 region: CASSPDRGSYEQYF. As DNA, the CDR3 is TGTGCCAGCAGTCCCGACAGGGGATCCTACGAGCAGTACTTC.

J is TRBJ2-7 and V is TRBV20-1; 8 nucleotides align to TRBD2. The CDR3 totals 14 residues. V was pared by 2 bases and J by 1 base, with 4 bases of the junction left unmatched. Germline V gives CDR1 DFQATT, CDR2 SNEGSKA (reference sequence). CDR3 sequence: CSARPGGWSYEQYF. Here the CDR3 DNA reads TGCAGTGCTAGACCGGGGGGGTGGTCCTACGAGCAGTACTTC.

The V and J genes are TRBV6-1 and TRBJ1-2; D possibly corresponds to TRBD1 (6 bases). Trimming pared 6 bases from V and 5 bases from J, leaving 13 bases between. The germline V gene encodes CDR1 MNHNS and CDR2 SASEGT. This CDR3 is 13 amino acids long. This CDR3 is CASSRGPGYGYTF. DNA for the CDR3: TGTGCCAGCAGCAGGGGCCCTGGATATGGCTACACCTTC.

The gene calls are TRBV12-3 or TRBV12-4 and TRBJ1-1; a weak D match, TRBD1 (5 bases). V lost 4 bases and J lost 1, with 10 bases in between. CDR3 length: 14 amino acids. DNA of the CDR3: TGTGCCAGCAGTTGGGGACGGCCGAACACTGAAGCTTTCTTT. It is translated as CASSWGRPNTEAFF.